These T cell receptor beta chains were read from a single sample in a study of OX40 agonist ivuxolimab in advanced cancers. Clones were sequenced by immunoSEQ multiplex PCR, and TCRdb holds only the in-frame ones, with some missing. Of about 19,000 clones listed, 83% are singletons. Sequences were derived from CD4+ or CD8+ T cells sorted from blood, sampled in a trial of the OX40 agonist ivuxolimab. The receptors come from an adult with an advanced solid tumor such as melanoma, head and neck, liver or kidney cancer. Both conserved end residues are part of each CDR3. D genes are given only for firm matches. Part of the rows lack a size; the others show once, few, many or a class for expanded clones.

clone_size,d_call,cdr3_length,v_call,j_call,cdr3_nt,cdr3_aa
NA,NA,14,TRBV4-1,TRBJ1-1,TGCGCCAGCAGCCAAGTCCAGGGTGGGACTGAAGCTTTCTTT,CASSQVQGGTEAFF
few,NA,12,TRBV25-1,TRBJ2-7,TGTGCCAGCAGTGTCAACTCCTACGAGCAGTACTTC,CASSVNSYEQYF
NA,TRBD1,18,TRBV4-1,TRBJ1-5,TGCGCCAGCAGCCAAATATATCTCCGAGGGGGCAATAATCAGCCCCAGCATTTT,CASSQIYLRGGNNQPQHF
few,NA,10,TRBV10-2,TRBJ2-7,TGCGCCAGCAGCGACTACGAGCAGTACTTC,CASSDYEQYF
few,TRBD1,16,TRBV19,TRBJ1-5,TGTGCCAGTAGTACAACCGGGACAGGGTATCATCAGCCCCAGCATTTT,CASSTTGTGYHQPQHF
NA,TRBD1,14,TRBV9,TRBJ1-5,TGTGCCAGCAGCCCCCGACAGGGGGGTCAGCCCCAGCATTTT,CASSPRQGGQPQHF
many,NA,13,TRBV4-1,TRBJ1-1,TGCGCCAGCAGATTGGGGGCGAACACTGAAGCTTTCTTT,CASRLGANTEAFF
NA,NA,13,TRBV6-1,TRBJ2-7,TGTGCCAGCAGTGACGCAGGCTACTACGAGCAGTACTTC,CASSDAGYYEQYF
NA,NA,11,TRBV4-1,TRBJ2-7,TGCGCCAGCAGCCAGGCAGGCGAGCAGTACTTC,CASSQAGEQYF
few,NA,15,TRBV28,TRBJ2-7,TGTGCCAGCAGTTTGAGGAGCAGGGGCTGGGGGGAGCAGTACTTC,CASSLRSRGWGEQYF
NA,TRBD2,12,TRBV7-9,TRBJ2-5,TGTGCCAGCATGGGACTAGTAGAGACCCAGTACTTC,CASMGLVETQYF
NA,NA,14,TRBV10-3,TRBJ1-1,TGTGCCATCAGTGAAGCCCTAGGGTCAAATGAAGCTTTCTTT,CAISEALGSNEAFF
NA,TRBD1,13,TRBV19,TRBJ1-5,TGTGCCAGTAAGGGACAGGTCGATCAGCCCCAGCATTTT,CASKGQVDQPQHF
NA,NA,16,TRBV11-1,TRBJ1-5,TGTGCCAGCAGCCTCGGGACGAGCGATAGCAATCAGCCCCAGCATTTT,CASSLGTSDSNQPQHF
NA,TRBD1,16,TRBV11-2,TRBJ2-7,TGTGCCAGCAGCCCCTCCTTAGGACAGGGGGTCCACGAGCAGTACTTC,CASSPSLGQGVHEQYF
once,NA,15,TRBV4-1,TRBJ2-2,TGCGCCAGCAGCCAAGATTTCGGGGTTGGCGGGGAGCTGTTTTTT,CASSQDFGVGGELFF
NA,NA,14,TRBV9,TRBJ2-3,TGTGCCAGCAGCGTTTCGCCCACCCCAGATACGCAGTATTTT,CASSVSPTPDTQYF
once,NA,16,TRBV28,TRBJ2-1,TGTGCCAGCAGTTTCGCGCAGGGAGGCTCCTACAATGAGCAGTTCTTC,CASSFAQGGSYNEQFF
NA,TRBD1,20,TRBV28,TRBJ1-1,TGTGCCAGCAGTCTAGTCTCTCTATCCGGGACAGGGAGGCGGAACACTGAAGCTTTCTTT,CASSLVSLSGTGRRNTEAFF
NA,NA,16,TRBV2,TRBJ2-1,TGTGCCAGCAGCGCTCGATCCGGGGGCTTCCACAATGAGCAGTTCTTC,CASSARSGGFHNEQFF
NA,TRBD1,15,TRBV5-4,TRBJ2-7,TGTGCCAGCAGCCCGGGGGGGGACAGGGGCTACGAGCAGTACTTC,CASSPGGDRGYEQYF
once,NA,16,TRBV7-9,TRBJ2-5,TGTGCCAGCAGCTTAGGTCAAACTAGTAGGGAAGAGACCCAGTACTTC,CASSLGQTSREETQYF
NA,TRBD2,17,TRBV2,TRBJ2-5,TGTGCCAGCAGTAATCCTGTAGCGGGGGGGTCCTGGGAGACCCAGTACTTC,CASSNPVAGGSWETQYF
few,NA,12,TRBV7-3,TRBJ2-7,TGTGCCAGCAGCCACCCCAGCGGAGAGCAGTACTTC,CASSHPSGEQYF
NA,NA,16,TRBV29-1,TRBJ2-1,TGCAGCGCTCGGGGGGCCAAACAAATCTCCTACAATGAGCAGTTCTTC,CSARGAKQISYNEQFF
NA,NA,13,TRBV9,TRBJ2-3,TGTGCCAGCAGCGGGGCCCGGACAGATACGCAGTATTTT,CASSGARTDTQYF
NA,NA,17,TRBV27,TRBJ2-3,TGTGCCAGCATTTCTTTTCTTCGGGCAGGGGGCACAGATACGCAGTATTTT,CASISFLRAGGTDTQYF
few,TRBD2,17,TRBV27,TRBJ2-3,TGTGCCAGCAGCAAACAGGGACTAGCGGGGGCCAGGGATACGCAGTATTTT,CASSKQGLAGARDTQYF
NA,NA,16,TRBV9,TRBJ2-3,TGTGCCAGCAGCGCCGAAGTCGGCGCGAGCACAGATACGCAGTATTTT,CASSAEVGASTDTQYF
NA,NA,13,TRBV29-1,TRBJ2-7,TGCAGCGTTGAGGGTGACAGAGCTTACGAGCAGTACTTC,CSVEGDRAYEQYF
NA,TRBD2,15,TRBV9,TRBJ2-7,TGTGCCAGCAGCGTAGGACTAGCGGGCGGGGACGGGCAGTACTTC,CASSVGLAGGDGQYF
NA,NA,14,TRBV28,TRBJ2-7,TGTGCCAGCAGTCCGCGGGACCGAGGCTACGAGCAGTACTTC,CASSPRDRGYEQYF
NA,NA,15,TRBV6-4,TRBJ1-3,TGTGCCAGCAGTAAGACCGGGGGGGGAGGAAACACCATATATTTT,CASSKTGGGGNTIYF
NA,TRBD1,14,TRBV28,TRBJ1-2,TGTGCCAGCAGTTCCGACGACAGGGCCTATGGCTACACCTTC,CASSSDDRAYGYTF
NA,TRBD1,15,TRBV4-1,TRBJ2-7,TGCGCCAGCAGCCACAGGACAGGTTCATCCTACGAGCAGTACTTC,CASSHRTGSSYEQYF
NA,NA,14,TRBV5-4,TRBJ2-7,TGTGCCAGCAGCGCCCGGGACATCTCCTACGAGCAGTACTTC,CASSARDISYEQYF
medium-sized,NA,14,TRBV7-9,TRBJ1-6,TGTGCCAGCAGCCCCCCCGGGGGAGATTCACCCCTCCACTTT,CASSPPGGDSPLHF